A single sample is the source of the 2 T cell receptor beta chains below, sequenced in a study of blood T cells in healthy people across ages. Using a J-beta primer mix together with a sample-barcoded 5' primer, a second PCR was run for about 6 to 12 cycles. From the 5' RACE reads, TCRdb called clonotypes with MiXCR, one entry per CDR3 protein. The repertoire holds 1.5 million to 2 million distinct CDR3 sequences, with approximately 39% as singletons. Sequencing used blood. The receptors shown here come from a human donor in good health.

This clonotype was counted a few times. CDR3 DNA sequence: TGTGCCAGCAGAAGCCGGTCGGAACGACCAGATACGCAGTATTTT. It is translated as CASRSRSERPDTQYF. V is TRBV7-2 and J is TRBJ2-3; the D is unclear. The CDR3 length is 15 residues. Germline-derived CDR1 and CDR2 are SGHTA and FQGNSA. The V end lost 6 bases, the J end lost 4 bases, and 17 bases lay between the germline ends.

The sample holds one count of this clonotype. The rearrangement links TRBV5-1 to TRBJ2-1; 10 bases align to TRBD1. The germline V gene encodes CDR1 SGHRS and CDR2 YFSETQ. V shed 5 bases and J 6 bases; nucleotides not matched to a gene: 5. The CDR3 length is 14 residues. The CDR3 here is CASRDRGPCNEQFF. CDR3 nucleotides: TGCGCCAGCAGAGACAGGGGGCCCTGCAATGAGCAGTTCTTC.